The T cell receptor (beta chain) under discussion was sequenced for a study of blood T cell repertoires in COVID-19. Study background: The origin of the acute and convalescent COVID-19 samples was the United States, Italy and Spain. In each case, the material was cDNA or gDNA derived from T cells, B-cell-depleted T cells, or PBMCs.

In the original processing: Nucleated cell number was recorded as an estimate derived from reference gene primer amplification. The assay was immunoSEQ multiplex PCR, and TCRdb's table has in-frame clones only and misses some. For V, J and clone size, that table is used; D and trimming come from the DNA. The top ten hold 15% to 20% of the sample, which has tens of thousands of clones, 75% to 85% seen once. CDR1 and CDR2 (germline): GTSNPN, SVGIG (reference sequence). V was clipped by 4 bases and J by 4 bases; unmatched bases: 3. This CDR3 is built from 13 residues. V gene TRBV30 combines with J gene TRBJ1-5; 8 bases are a match to TRBD1. This sequence was found in a woman older than 75 with acute or convalescent COVID-19. The sample taken for sequencing was peripheral blood. The CDR3 spells CAWNGQGNQPQHF. The DNA for the CDR3 is TGTGCCTGGAACGGACAGGGAAATCAGCCCCAGCATTTT.